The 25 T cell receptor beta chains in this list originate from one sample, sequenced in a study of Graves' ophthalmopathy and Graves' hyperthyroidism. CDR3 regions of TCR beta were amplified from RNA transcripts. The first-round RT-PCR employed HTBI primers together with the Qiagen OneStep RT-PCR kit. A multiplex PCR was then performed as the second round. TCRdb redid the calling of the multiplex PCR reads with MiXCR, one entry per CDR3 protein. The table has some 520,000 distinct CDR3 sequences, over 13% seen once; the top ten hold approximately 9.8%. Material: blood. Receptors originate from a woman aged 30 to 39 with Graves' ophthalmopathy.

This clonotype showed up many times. In DNA form, the CDR3 reads TGCAGTGCTAAACCCCGGGACAGGGCATTTGTTTTCTCTGGAAACACCATATATTTT. Its translation is CSAKPRDRAFVFSGNTIYF. The chain has TRBV20-1 and TRBJ1-3; 9 bases are a match to TRBD1. V trimming: 4 bases; J trimming: 0 bases; junction bases outside the gene matches: 16. Germline-derived CDR1 and CDR2 are DFQATT and SNEGSKA (reference sequence). The CDR3 covers 19 residues.

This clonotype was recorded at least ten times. For the CDR3, the DNA is TGCAGCGTTGAAGCAATGGGTACTGAAGCTTTCTTT. Translation: CSVEAMGTEAFF. This chain joins TRBV29-1 and TRBJ1-1; D unresolved. Germline CDR1 is SQVTM and CDR2 is ANQGSEA. The length of the CDR3 is 12 residues. Trimming removed 1 base from V and 5 bases from J, with 8 bases in between.

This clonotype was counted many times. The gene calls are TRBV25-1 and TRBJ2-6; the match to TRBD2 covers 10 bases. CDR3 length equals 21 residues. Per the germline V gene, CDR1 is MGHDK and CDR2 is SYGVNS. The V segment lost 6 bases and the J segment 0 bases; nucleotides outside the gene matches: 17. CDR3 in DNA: TGTGCCAGCAGCTACTTTCTTTATCGGACTAGCGGACACTCTGGGGCCAACGTCCTGACTTTC. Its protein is CASSYFLYRTSGHSGANVLTF.

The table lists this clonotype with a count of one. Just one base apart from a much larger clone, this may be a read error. The CDR3 reads CATGHGGHYEEYF. The CDR3 coding sequence is TGTGCCACCGGCCACGGTGGACACTACGAGGAGTACTTC. This chain connects TRBV24-1 to TRBJ2-7; the D gene is possibly TRBD1 (5 bases). The CDR3 spans 13 residues. Germline CDR1 KGHDR, CDR2 SFDVKD.

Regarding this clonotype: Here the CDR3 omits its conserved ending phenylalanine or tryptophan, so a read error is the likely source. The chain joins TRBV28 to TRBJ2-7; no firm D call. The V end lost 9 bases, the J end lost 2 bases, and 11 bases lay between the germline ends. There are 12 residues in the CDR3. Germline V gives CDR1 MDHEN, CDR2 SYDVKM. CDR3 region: CASSGVAYEQYY. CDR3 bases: TGTGCCAGTAGTGGTGTCGCCTACGAGCAGTACTAC.

For the CDR3, the DNA is TGTGCCAGCAGTAGACCGCTGACTAGTACCTACGAGCAGTACTTC. Its translation: CASSRPLTSTYEQYF. This chain connects TRBV6-2 or TRBV6-3 to TRBJ2-7; possible D gene TRBD2, 6 bases. CDR1 is MNHEY, CDR2 SVGEGT, per germline. Trimming removed 5 bases from V and 2 bases from J, with 16 bases in between. The CDR3 runs to 15 residues.

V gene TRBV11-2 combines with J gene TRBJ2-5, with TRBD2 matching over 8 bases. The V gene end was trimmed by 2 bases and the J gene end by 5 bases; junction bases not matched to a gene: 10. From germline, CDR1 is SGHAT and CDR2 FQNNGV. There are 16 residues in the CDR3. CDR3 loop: CASSLSSGGAVETQYF. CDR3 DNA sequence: TGTGCCAGCAGCTTATCTTCCGGGGGGGCGGTGGAGACCCAGTACTTC. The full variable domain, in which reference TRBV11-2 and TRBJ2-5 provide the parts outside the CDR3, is EAGVAQSPRYKIIEKRQSVAFWCNPISGHATLYWYQQILGQGPKLLIQFQNNGVVDDSQLPKDRFSAERLKGVDSTLKIQPAKLEDSAVYLCASSLSSGGAVETQYFGPGTRLLVL.

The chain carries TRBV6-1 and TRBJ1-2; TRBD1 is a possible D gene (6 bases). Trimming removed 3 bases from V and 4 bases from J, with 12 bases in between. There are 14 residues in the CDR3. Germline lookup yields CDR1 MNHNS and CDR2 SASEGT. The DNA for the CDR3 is TGTGCCAGCAGTGATGGGGGGCCCGTCTATGGCTACACCTTC. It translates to CASSDGGPVYGYTF.

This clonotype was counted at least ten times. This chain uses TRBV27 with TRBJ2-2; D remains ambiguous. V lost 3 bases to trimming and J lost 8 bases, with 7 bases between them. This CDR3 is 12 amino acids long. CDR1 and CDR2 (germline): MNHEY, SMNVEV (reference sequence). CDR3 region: CASSFGAGELFF. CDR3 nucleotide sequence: TGTGCCAGCAGTTTCGGTGCTGGGGAGCTGTTTTTT.

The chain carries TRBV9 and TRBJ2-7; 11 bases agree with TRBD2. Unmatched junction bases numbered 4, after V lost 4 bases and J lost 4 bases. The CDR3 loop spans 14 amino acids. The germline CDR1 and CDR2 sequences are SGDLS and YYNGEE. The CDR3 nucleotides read TGTGCCAGCAGCCCAAGACTAGCGGGATACGAGCAGTACTTC. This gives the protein CASSPRLAGYEQYF. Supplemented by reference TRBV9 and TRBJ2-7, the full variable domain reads DSGVTQTPKHLITATGQRVTLRCSPRSGDLSVYWYQQSLDQGLQFLIQYYNGEERAKGNILERFSAQQFPDLHSELNLSSLELGDSALYFCASSPRLAGYEQYFGPGTRLTVT.

The CDR3 coding sequence is TGCGCCAGCACCCGGGGCGCCCACGAGACCCAGTACTTC. Protein sequence: CASTRGAHETQYF. The chain is built from TRBV5-1 and TRBJ2-5; D might be TRBD1 or TRBD2, each matching 5 bases. V dropped 6 bases and J dropped 5 bases, with 14 bases sitting between them. Germline V gene sequence: CDR1 SGHRS, CDR2 YFSETQ. This CDR3 spans 13 amino acids.

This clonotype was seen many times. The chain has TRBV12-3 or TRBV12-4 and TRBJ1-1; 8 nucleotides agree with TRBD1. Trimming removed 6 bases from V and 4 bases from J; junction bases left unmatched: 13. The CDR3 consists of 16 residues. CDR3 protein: CASSNGQGGTGTEAFF. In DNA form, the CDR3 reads TGTGCCAGCAGCAACGGACAGGGAGGTACGGGCACTGAAGCTTTCTTT.

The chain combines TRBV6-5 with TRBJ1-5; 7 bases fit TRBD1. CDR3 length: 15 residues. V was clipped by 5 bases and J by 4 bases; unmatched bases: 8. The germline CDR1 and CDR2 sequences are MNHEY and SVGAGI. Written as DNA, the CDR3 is TGTGCCAGCAGTCCCCTCGACAGGGCGAATCAGCCCCAGCATTTT. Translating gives CASSPLDRANQPQHF.

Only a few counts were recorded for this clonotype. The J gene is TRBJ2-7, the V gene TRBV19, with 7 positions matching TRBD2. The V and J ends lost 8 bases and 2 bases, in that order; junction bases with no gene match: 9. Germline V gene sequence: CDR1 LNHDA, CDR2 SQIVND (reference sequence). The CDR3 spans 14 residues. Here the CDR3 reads CASAPGAGAYEQYF. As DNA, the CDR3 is TGTGCCAGTGCCCCCGGGGCGGGGGCCTACGAGCAGTACTTC.

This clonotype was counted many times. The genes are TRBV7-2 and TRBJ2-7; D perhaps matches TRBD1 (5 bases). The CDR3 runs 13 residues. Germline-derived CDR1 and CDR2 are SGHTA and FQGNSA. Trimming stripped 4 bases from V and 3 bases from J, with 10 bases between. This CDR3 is CASSSSQGYEQYF. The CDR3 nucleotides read TGTGCCAGCAGCTCCTCTCAGGGCTACGAGCAGTACTTC.

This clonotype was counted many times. CDR3 sequence (DNA): TGTGCCAGCAGTTTATACAAGCGGGGTTTTTACGAGCAGTACTTC. Encoded protein: CASSLYKRGFYEQYF. V is TRBV12-3 or TRBV12-4 and J is TRBJ2-7, with 7 bases fitting TRBD2. The length of the CDR3 is 15 residues. The V gene end was trimmed by 2 bases and the J gene end by 4 bases; junction bases not matched to a gene: 8.

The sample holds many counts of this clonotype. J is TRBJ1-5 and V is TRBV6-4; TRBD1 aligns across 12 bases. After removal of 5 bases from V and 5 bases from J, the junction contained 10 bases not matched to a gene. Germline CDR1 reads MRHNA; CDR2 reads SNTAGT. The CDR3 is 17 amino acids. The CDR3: CASSTRWDRGRDQPQHF. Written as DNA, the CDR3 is TGTGCCAGCAGTACCCGATGGGACAGGGGGCGCGATCAGCCCCAGCATTTT.

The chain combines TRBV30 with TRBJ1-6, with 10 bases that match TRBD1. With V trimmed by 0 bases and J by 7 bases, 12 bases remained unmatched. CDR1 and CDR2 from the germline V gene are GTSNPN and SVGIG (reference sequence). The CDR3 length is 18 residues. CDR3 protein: CAWSVTRVGDRGNSPLHF. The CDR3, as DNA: TGTGCCTGGAGTGTGACAAGAGTCGGGGACAGGGGAAATTCACCCCTCCACTTT.

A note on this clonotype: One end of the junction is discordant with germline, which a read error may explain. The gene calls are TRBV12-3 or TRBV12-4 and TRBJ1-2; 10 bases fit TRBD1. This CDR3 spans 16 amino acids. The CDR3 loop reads CASRLGRGQGGFGYTF. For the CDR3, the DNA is TGTGCCAGCAGATTAGGACGTGGACAGGGGGGTTTTGGCTACACCTTC.

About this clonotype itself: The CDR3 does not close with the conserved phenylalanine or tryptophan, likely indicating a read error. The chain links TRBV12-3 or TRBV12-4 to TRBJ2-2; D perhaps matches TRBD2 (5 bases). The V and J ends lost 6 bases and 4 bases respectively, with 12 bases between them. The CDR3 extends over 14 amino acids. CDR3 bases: TGTGCCAGCAGCCAAAAACTAGTCACCGGGGAGCTGTTTTTG. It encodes CASSQKLVTGELFL.

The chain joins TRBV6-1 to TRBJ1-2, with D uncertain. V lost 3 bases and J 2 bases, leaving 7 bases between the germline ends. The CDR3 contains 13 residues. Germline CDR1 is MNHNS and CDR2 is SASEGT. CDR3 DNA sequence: TGTGCCAGCAGTGACCGTCCCAACTATGGCTACACCTTC. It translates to CASSDRPNYGYTF.

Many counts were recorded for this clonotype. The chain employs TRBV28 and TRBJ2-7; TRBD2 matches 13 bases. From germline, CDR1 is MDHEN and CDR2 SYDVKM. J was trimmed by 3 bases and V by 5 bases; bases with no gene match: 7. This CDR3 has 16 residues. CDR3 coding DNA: TGTGCCAGCAGTCATGGACTAGCGGGAGATTTCTACGAGCAGTACTTC. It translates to CASSHGLAGDFYEQYF.

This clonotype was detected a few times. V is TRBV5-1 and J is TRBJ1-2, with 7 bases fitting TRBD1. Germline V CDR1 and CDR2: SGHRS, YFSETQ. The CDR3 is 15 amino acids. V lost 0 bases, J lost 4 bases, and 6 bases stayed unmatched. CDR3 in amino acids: CASSLDRGPLYGYTF. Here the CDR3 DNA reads TGCGCCAGCAGCTTGGATAGGGGGCCGCTCTATGGCTACACCTTC.

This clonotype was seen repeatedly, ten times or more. Here the CDR3 DNA reads TGCGCCAGCAGGCAGGCATACGAGCAGTACTTC. Protein: CASRQAYEQYF. V usage is TRBV5-1 and J usage is TRBJ2-7; unclear D gene. CDR1 and CDR2 from the germline V gene are SGHRS and YFSETQ. CDR3 length: 11 amino acids. V lost 5 bases and J lost 4, with 7 bases in between.

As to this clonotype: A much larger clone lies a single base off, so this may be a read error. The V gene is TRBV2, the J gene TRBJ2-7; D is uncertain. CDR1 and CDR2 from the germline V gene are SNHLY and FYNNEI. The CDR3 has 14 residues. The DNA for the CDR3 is TGTGCCAGCATGCCCAGCTTTTCGTCCTACGAGCTGTACTTC. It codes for CASMPSFSSYELYF.